The 2 T cell receptor beta chains presented below share a single source sample, sequenced in a study. TCRdb passed the RT-PCR reads through MiXCR, listing each CDR3 protein once. This table has fewer than 800,000 distinct CDR3 sequences, approximately 15% appearing once. Material: memory CD4+ T cells from blood. The source of these receptors is a female donor in good health, serving as a healthy control.

This clonotype was counted a few times. The J gene is TRBJ1-1, the V gene TRBV20-1; D might be TRBD1 (5 bases). CDR3 length: 13 residues. V gave up 0 bases and J gave up 10 bases, with 15 bases separating them. Germline V lookup: CDR1 DFQATT, CDR2 SNEGSKA (reference sequence). DNA of the CDR3: TGCAGTGCTAGAGATCCACAGGAGGGTGGAGCTTTCTTT. It translates to CSARDPQEGGAFF.

In its sample, this clonotype was seen a few times. This chain connects TRBV7-2 to TRBJ2-4; tentatively, D is TRBD1 (6 bases). Germline-derived CDR1 and CDR2 are SGHTA and FQGNSA. The V end was cut by 5 bases, the J end by 4 bases, with 15 bases between. This CDR3 has 15 residues. The CDR3 DNA is TGTGCCAGCAGCCCCCTGGGTGGGACAAAAAACATTCAGTACTTC. Translating gives CASSPLGGTKNIQYF.